This TCR beta chain was recovered during a study of blood T cell repertoires in COVID-19 (dated by TCRdb to 2018 to 2020). About the study as a whole: Samples from collaborators originated in the United States, Italy and Spain and spanned both the acute and convalescent phases of COVID-19. The repertoires were released in a freely available public database intended as a resource for research on the immune response to SARS-CoV-2. A de-identified subject ID, COVID-19 status, age in years and sex were almost always included in the sample metadata. The prospective study material was composed of cDNA or gDNA derived from T cells, B-cell-depleted T cells, or PBMCs. The samples were drawn from the first 160 participants of the ongoing ImmuneRACE study and from under 1,500 subjects provided by 6 global collaborators. The dataset comprised deeply sampled blood TCRbeta repertoires from subjects exposed to, actively infected with, or recovered from COVID-19. Where available, HLA class I and class II types were taken from metadata supplied by the sample provider and were not determined by assay-based typing.

The collaborating institutions used their own protocols to collect whole blood in K2EDTA tubes. For TCRbeta analysis, collaborators shipped samples in one of three forms: frozen whole blood, isolated PBMCs, or DNA extracted from either of those sample types. The CDR3 goes from the cysteine to the phenylalanine over 16 residues. Just the 48-base CDR3 DNA is kept, in frame starting at base 1. Sequences KGHDR (CDR1) and SFDVKD (CDR2) are obtained from the germline V gene. Trimming removed 3 bases from V and 8 bases from J; the gene matches leave 6 bases unexplained. What the authors observed across the whole study: Clinical and demographic metadata were provided uncurated, with the amount varying by source and participant.

The immunoSEQ Assay, a bias-controlled multiplex PCR, was used to amplify TCRbeta CDR3 regions from genomic DNA. On the study's bioinformatics: The number of nucleated cells in each sample was estimated by amplification of reference gene primers within the assay. To quantify the absolute abundance of each unique TCRbeta CDR3 rearrangement, sequence reads were collapsed and filtered. For each sample, productive Simpson clonality was calculated as the square root of Simpson's diversity index across productive rearrangements. TCRdb stores this immuneACCESS table with in-frame sequences only. Part of the clones is absent; in the studies checked, under half of the shortfall reflects unresolved V genes, and no reason is known for the rest. V and J calls and clone size follow that table, whereas D and trimming were derived from the DNA. The sample table holds about 95,000 clones, of which under 90% were seen once. The top ten hold under 3.5% of the sample.

As concerns this clone: The antigen it binds to is not known. No base-level quality is on record; no much larger clone is a single base apart.

The specimen sequenced was peripheral blood. The receptor chain draws on TRBV24-1 and TRBJ2-1; 13 nucleotides in the junction match TRBD2. This sequence originates from a woman aged 70-85 years with acute or convalescent COVID-19. CDR3 loop: CATSDPTSGGAHEQFF. The DNA sequence is given as TGTGCCACCAGTGATCCAACTAGCGGGGGGGCACATGAGCAGTTCTTC.